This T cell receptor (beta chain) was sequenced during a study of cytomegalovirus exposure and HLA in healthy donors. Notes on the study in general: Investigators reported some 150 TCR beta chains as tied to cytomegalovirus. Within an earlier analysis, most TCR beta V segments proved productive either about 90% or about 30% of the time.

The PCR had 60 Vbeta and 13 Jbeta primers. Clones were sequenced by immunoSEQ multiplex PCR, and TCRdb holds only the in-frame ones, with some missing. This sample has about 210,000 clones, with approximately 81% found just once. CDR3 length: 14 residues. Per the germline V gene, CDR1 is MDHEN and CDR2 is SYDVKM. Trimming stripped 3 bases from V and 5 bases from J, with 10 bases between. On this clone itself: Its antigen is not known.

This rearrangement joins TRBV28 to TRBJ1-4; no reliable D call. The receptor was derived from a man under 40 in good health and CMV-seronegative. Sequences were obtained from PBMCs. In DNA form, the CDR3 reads TGTGCCAGCAGTTTGAACAGAAGAAATGAAAAACTGTTTTTT. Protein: CASSLNRRNEKLFF.